Below are 6 T cell receptor beta chains sequenced from a single sample in a study of T cell repertoires in cytomegalovirus infection. TCRdb re-derived calls from the reads in MiXCR, one entry per CDR3 protein. The sample shows roughly 280,000 distinct CDR3 sequences, roughly 9% of them seen only once. The sample consisted of PBMCs. These receptors came from a human donor in good health (CMV status not recorded). Some clones in this sample may be carry-over from other donors' samples.

This clonotype has more than one count but fewer than ten. This sequence joins TRBV20-1 and TRBJ2-7, with 8 bases that match TRBD2. V shed 0 bases, J shed 2 bases, and the junction held 9 bases outside the gene matches. CDR1 is DFQATT, CDR2 SNEGSKA, per germline (reference sequence). The CDR3 extends over 16 amino acids. The CDR3 reads CSARDLASGGTYEQYF. CDR3 in DNA: TGCAGTGCTAGAGATCTCGCGTCGGGAGGGACCTACGAGCAGTACTTC.

This chain connects TRBV7-9 to TRBJ2-3, with D possibly matching TRBD2 (6 bases). Germline lookup yields CDR1 SEHNR and CDR2 FQNEAQ (reference sequence). V lost 5 bases to trimming and J lost 2 bases, with 14 bases between them. The CDR3 has 15 amino acids. The CDR3 DNA reads TGTGCCAGCAGCGATAGCGGTCAAACCACAGATACGCAGTATTTT. It is translated as CASSDSGQTTDTQYF. The full variable domain, its missing parts supplied by reference TRBV7-9 and TRBJ2-3, is DTGVSQNPRHKITKRGQNVTFRCDPISEHNRLYWYRQTLGQGPEFLTYFQNEAQLEKSRLLSDRFSAERPKGSFSTLEIQRTEQGDSAMYLCASSDSGQTTDTQYFGPGTRLTVL.

This clonotype was detected ten times or more. The CDR3 DNA is TGTGCCAGCACCTTCTCTGGGAGGGCATATGGCTACACCTTC. Protein: CASTFSGRAYGYTF. The V gene is TRBV28, the J gene TRBJ1-2; D gene ambiguous. Looked up from germline, CDR1 is MDHEN and CDR2 is SYDVKM. This CDR3 contains 14 residues. V was shortened by 7 bases and J by 5 bases, with 17 bases between the two germline ends.

Many counts were recorded for this clonotype. This chain links TRBV7-2 with TRBJ2-5; either TRBD1 or TRBD2 may fit D (5 bases each). Trimming cost V 1 base and J 6 bases, with 12 bases left between them. CDR1 is SGHTA, CDR2 FQGNSA, per germline. This CDR3 has 14 residues. CDR3 region: CASSLGGAEKTQYF. CDR3 in DNA: TGTGCCAGCAGCTTAGGAGGGGCCGAAAAGACCCAGTACTTC.

V gene TRBV19 combines with J gene TRBJ2-5, with 7 bases lining up with TRBD1. The CDR3 consists of 15 residues. Trimming at V came to 5 bases and at J to 5 bases, leaving 11 bases not matched to a gene. Germline V gene data show CDR1 as LNHDA and CDR2 as SQIVND (reference sequence). CDR3 in DNA: TGTGCCAGTAGTGACCTCGGGACAGCGCCGGAGACCCAGTACTTC. Translation: CASSDLGTAPETQYF.

This clonotype has a count of ten or more. This sequence joins TRBV7-6 and TRBJ1-2; D call uncertain. V lost 1 base and J 5 bases, leaving 8 bases between the germline ends. Germline V gene sequence: CDR1 SGHVS, CDR2 FNYEAQ. The CDR3 sequence is 13 residues long. This chain's CDR3 is CASSLGRTYGYTF. CDR3 nucleotides: TGTGCCAGCAGCTTAGGACGGACTTATGGCTACACCTTC.